This T cell receptor (beta chain) comes out of a study of cytomegalovirus exposure and HLA in healthy donors. Study outcomes and limitations: Researchers had no immune exposure information except CMV serostatus available. A previous analysis found most TCR beta V segments productive roughly 87% or roughly 30% of the time. Accurate prediction of most subjects' HLA-A and HLA-B alleles from TCR beta sequences was reported.

The germline V gene encodes CDR1 MDHEN and CDR2 SYDVKM. V was clipped by 5 bases and J by 7 bases; unmatched bases: 8. The CDR3 runs 15 residues. Concerning this clone itself: The antigen is unknown.

In the PCR, 60 Vbeta and 13 Jbeta primers were used. Clones were sequenced by immunoSEQ multiplex PCR, and TCRdb holds only the in-frame ones, with some missing. The table shows over 120,000 clones, with around two thirds occurring only once. The origin of this receptor is a man aged 18-30 years in good health and CMV-seropositive. Sequences were obtained from PBMCs. The chain carries TRBV28 and TRBJ1-5; 10 nucleotides agree with TRBD1. The CDR3 DNA follows: TGTGCCAGCAGTACCCTAGGGACAGGGGCCCAGCCCCAGCATTTT. Encoded protein: CASSTLGTGAQPQHF.